A selection of T cell receptor beta chains follows, all from one sample in a study of blood T cell repertoires in COVID-19. This table comes from immunoSEQ multiplex PCR, and its TCRdb copy is limited to in-frame clones, with some not included. This sample has 85,000 to 100,000 clones, with about 70% found just once. The sample taken for sequencing was peripheral blood. The receptors were gathered from a woman aged 55-69 years in a cohort sampled during active or convalescent COVID-19. Each CDR3 is given with its conserved first and last residue. Fields, in order: V gene, J gene, D gene, clone size, CDR3 protein, CDR3 DNA. D genes are given only for firm matches. Rows may omit the clone size; those that give it use once, few, many or a size class.

TRBV2	TRBJ2-2	TRBD2	few	CASSGSGARGELFF	TGTGCCAGCAGTGGTAGCGGGGCCCGAGGGGAGCTGTTTTTT
TRBV2	TRBJ1-5	.	.	CASRISHSNQPQHF	TGTGCCAGCAGGATAAGCCATAGCAATCAGCCCCAGCATTTT
TRBV11-2	TRBJ2-5	TRBD2	.	CASSLVPSGGRETQYF	TGTGCCAGCAGCTTAGTCCCTAGCGGGGGTAGAGAGACCCAGTACTTC
TRBV6-5	TRBJ2-7	TRBD1	.	CASSYEDRRSYEQYF	TGTGCCAGCAGTTACGAGGACAGGCGCTCCTACGAGCAGTACTTC
TRBV2	TRBJ2-7	TRBD1	few	CASGQGWAYEQYF	TGTGCCAGCGGACAGGGATGGGCATACGAGCAGTACTTC
TRBV7-2	TRBJ2-3	.	.	CASSPSTDTQYF	TGTGCCAGCAGCCCTAGTACAGATACGCAGTATTTT
TRBV7-9	TRBJ2-1	.	.	CASSGLGGIPYNEQFF	TGTGCCAGCAGCGGCCTGGGGGGAATCCCTTACAATGAGCAGTTCTTC
TRBV28	TRBJ2-1	TRBD2	.	CASSFSGGAWREQFF	TGTGCCAGCAGTTTCAGCGGGGGGGCTTGGCGGGAGCAGTTCTTC
TRBV4-2	TRBJ1-6	.	.	CASSRGENHNSPLHF	TGTGCCAGCAGCCGGGGCGAAAATCATAATTCACCCCTCCACTTT
TRBV25-1	TRBJ2-3	.	.	CASSDGGLTDTQYF	TGTGCCAGCAGTGACGGGGGGCTCACAGATACGCAGTATTTT
TRBV27	TRBJ2-3	.	.	CASRGGRDTQYF	TGTGCCAGCAGAGGAGGCAGGGATACGCAGTATTTT
TRBV7-3	TRBJ2-3	.	once	CASSDQSLGPTDTQYF	TGTGCCAGCAGCGACCAAAGCCTAGGCCCCACAGATACGCAGTATTTT